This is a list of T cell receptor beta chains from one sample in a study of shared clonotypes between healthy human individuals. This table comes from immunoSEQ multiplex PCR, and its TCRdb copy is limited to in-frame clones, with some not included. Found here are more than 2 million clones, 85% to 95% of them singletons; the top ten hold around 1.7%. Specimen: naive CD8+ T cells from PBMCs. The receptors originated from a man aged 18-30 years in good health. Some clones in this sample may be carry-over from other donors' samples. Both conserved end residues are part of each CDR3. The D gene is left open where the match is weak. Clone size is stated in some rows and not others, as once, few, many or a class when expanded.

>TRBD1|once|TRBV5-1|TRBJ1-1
TGCGCCAGCAGCTTGGCGGACAGGAGTGAAGCTTTCTTT
CASSLADRSEAFF
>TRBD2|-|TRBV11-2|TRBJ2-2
TGTGCCAGCAGCTTAGTCTCAGCGGGACGGGCCGGGGAGCTGTTTTTT
CASSLVSAGRAGELFF
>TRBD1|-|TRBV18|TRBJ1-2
TGTGCCAGCTCTCGAACAGATTGGACAGGGGTAATAACAGGCTACACCTTC
CASSRTDWTGVITGYTF
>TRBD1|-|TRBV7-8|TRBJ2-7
TGTGCCAGCAGCCTACCGGGACAGGGGGCCGAGCAGTACTTC
CASSLPGQGAEQYF
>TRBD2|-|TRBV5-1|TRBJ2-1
TGCGCCAGCAGCTTTTTCGGTAGCGGGACCACCCGCAATGAGCAGTTCTTC
CASSFFGSGTTRNEQFF
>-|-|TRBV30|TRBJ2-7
TGTGCCTGGAGTTACGGACAGCCTACCTACGAGCAGTACTTC
CAWSYGQPTYEQYF
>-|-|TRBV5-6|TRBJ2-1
TGTGCCAGCAGCTTGGCGGCTAAAGATGAGCAGTTCTTC
CASSLAAKDEQFF
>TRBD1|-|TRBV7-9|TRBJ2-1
TGTGCCAGCAGCTCTAACCACCGGGACAGCCGCTACAATGAGCAGTTCTTC
CASSSNHRDSRYNEQFF
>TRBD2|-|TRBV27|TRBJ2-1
TGTGCCAGCACCCTATCCTTAGCGGGAGGCATCTACAATGAGCAGTTCTTC
CASTLSLAGGIYNEQFF
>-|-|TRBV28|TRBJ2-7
TGTGCCAGCAGTTTAGATTCGGCGCGGTACGAGCAGTACTTC
CASSLDSARYEQYF